Sequencing of this TCR beta chain was carried out in a study of spatial heterogeneity in lung cancer. This clonotype was seen at least ten times. The antigen is not known. Time point indicated: sample taken at primary tumor resection. MiXCR was run by TCRdb on the 5' RACE reads, yielding one entry per CDR3 protein. This table has 45,000 to 55,000 distinct CDR3 sequences, roughly 5.7% appearing once. General observations from the study: The appearance of ubiquitous expanded tumor TCRs in blood was greater at resection than follow-up.

The trim removed 4 bases at V and 8 bases at J, leaving 5 bases unmatched. Germline V lookup: CDR1 LNHNV, CDR2 YYDKDF (reference sequence). The length of the CDR3 is 14 residues. This sequence was found in a male donor with early-stage non-small cell lung cancer. This specimen consisted of PBMCs, obtained at surgery. This chain connects TRBV15 to TRBJ2-4; TRBD2 agrees at 10 bases. CDR3 in DNA: TGTGCCACCAGCACTAGCGGGAGTCGGGACATTCAGTACTTC. This sequence encodes CATSTSGSRDIQYF.